Listed below are T cell receptor beta chains from one sample, sequenced in a study of T cells in Graves' hyperthyroidism and ophthalmopathy. TCRdb processed the multiplex PCR reads anew with MiXCR; each CDR3 protein has one entry. This table holds more than 500,000 distinct CDR3 sequences, 14% to 15% found once. Specimen: blood. The receptor source for this set is a woman between 40 and 50 years old with Graves' ophthalmopathy. CDR3s include the opening cysteine and the closing phenylalanine or tryptophan. Fields, in order: J gene, V gene, CDR3 protein.

J gene: TRBJ1-1; V gene: TRBV12-3/TRBV12-4; CDR3 protein: CASSRGQGIMNTEAFF
J gene: TRBJ2-7; V gene: TRBV7-2; CDR3 protein: CASSQTTGLEQYF
J gene: TRBJ1-1; V gene: TRBV7-9; CDR3 protein: CASSRLDRGGTEAFF
J gene: TRBJ1-1; V gene: TRBV28; CDR3 protein: CASSSRDSWNTEAFF
J gene: TRBJ1-1; V gene: TRBV6-5; CDR3 protein: CASSYPPGEAFF
J gene: TRBJ2-7; V gene: TRBV24-1; CDR3 protein: CATSDRSGDEQYF
J gene: TRBJ2-5; V gene: TRBV9; CDR3 protein: CASSPSGLAIQETQYF
J gene: TRBJ2-7; V gene: TRBV11-1; CDR3 protein: CASSLGARLYEQYF
J gene: TRBJ1-1; V gene: TRBV18; CDR3 protein: CASSPGDEAFF
J gene: TRBJ2-2; V gene: TRBV10-3; CDR3 protein: CAISEVRASPTGELFF
J gene: TRBJ2-7; V gene: TRBV24-1; CDR3 protein: CATSDFTTSGSYEQYF
J gene: TRBJ2-1; V gene: TRBV27; CDR3 protein: CASSSDVSSYNEQFF
J gene: TRBJ1-1; V gene: TRBV19; CDR3 protein: CASGQQMGNTEAFF
J gene: TRBJ1-1; V gene: TRBV18; CDR3 protein: CASSPLNRVGTEAFF
J gene: TRBJ1-3; V gene: TRBV3-1; CDR3 protein: CASSQDQGPGNTIYF
J gene: TRBJ1-5; V gene: TRBV19; CDR3 protein: CASTLRNSNQPQHF
J gene: TRBJ1-1; V gene: TRBV29-1; CDR3 protein: CSVEGTERWEEAFF
J gene: TRBJ2-5; V gene: TRBV29-1; CDR3 protein: CSVSGGLRETQYF
J gene: TRBJ2-2; V gene: TRBV10-3; CDR3 protein: CAISTSPTGDSTGELFF
J gene: TRBJ2-7; V gene: TRBV2; CDR3 protein: CASRRQENSYEQYF
J gene: TRBJ1-1; V gene: TRBV15; CDR3 protein: CATSPRTGGVTEAFF
J gene: TRBJ2-7; V gene: TRBV27; CDR3 protein: CASSVAPSSYEQYF
J gene: TRBJ1-1; V gene: TRBV12-3/TRBV12-4; CDR3 protein: CASNSPNTEAFF
J gene: TRBJ2-7; V gene: TRBV10-2; CDR3 protein: CASSEPPGLSDYEQYF
J gene: TRBJ1-2; V gene: TRBV28; CDR3 protein: CASSLRVQGGMDYGYTF
J gene: TRBJ2-7; V gene: TRBV5-6; CDR3 protein: CASGTSYTYEQYF
J gene: TRBJ2-7; V gene: TRBV11-3; CDR3 protein: CASATGEGYEQYF
J gene: TRBJ1-2; V gene: TRBV7-9; CDR3 protein: CASRLTENYGYTF
J gene: TRBJ2-5; V gene: TRBV6-5; CDR3 protein: CASSYYSGGETQYF
J gene: TRBJ1-2; V gene: TRBV6-5; CDR3 protein: CASSYSRRGEGGYTF
J gene: TRBJ1-2; V gene: TRBV28; CDR3 protein: CASSSPSWTGGTNYGYTF
J gene: TRBJ1-1; V gene: TRBV29-1; CDR3 protein: CSVHGPNTEAFF
J gene: TRBJ1-1; V gene: TRBV6-1; CDR3 protein: CASSLLGVNTEAFF
J gene: TRBJ2-2; V gene: TRBV28; CDR3 protein: CASSPTGAPGSGELFF
J gene: TRBJ2-7; V gene: TRBV2; CDR3 protein: CASSLSGSTPRYEQYF
J gene: TRBJ2-4; V gene: TRBV5-1; CDR3 protein: CASSLVPSAAKNIQYF
J gene: TRBJ2-7; V gene: TRBV2; CDR3 protein: CASSDPSGSGYEQYF
J gene: TRBJ2-7; V gene: TRBV7-8; CDR3 protein: CASSLVGGGSYEQYF
J gene: TRBJ2-5; V gene: TRBV7-2; CDR3 protein: CASSRWAQQETQYF
J gene: TRBJ1-5; V gene: TRBV7-2; CDR3 protein: CASSLMPSEPQHF
J gene: TRBJ2-7; V gene: TRBV10-3; CDR3 protein: CATRTTGSSPHEQYF
J gene: TRBJ2-4; V gene: TRBV6-5; CDR3 protein: CASSYSKGGADIQYF
J gene: TRBJ2-7; V gene: TRBV14; CDR3 protein: CASSQVEDRAHEQYF
J gene: TRBJ1-5; V gene: TRBV6-1; CDR3 protein: CASSAGGTGNQPQHF
J gene: TRBJ2-7; V gene: TRBV6-5; CDR3 protein: CASSYSIRWQGYEQYF
J gene: TRBJ1-2; V gene: TRBV2; CDR3 protein: CASGRRTLTGYTF
J gene: TRBJ2-4; V gene: TRBV6-1; CDR3 protein: CASSGERTFEVDIQYF
J gene: TRBJ1-5; V gene: TRBV20-1; CDR3 protein: CSARESVNQPQHF
J gene: TRBJ2-4; V gene: TRBV6-1; CDR3 protein: CASSAADLAKNIQYF
J gene: TRBJ2-5; V gene: TRBV6-1; CDR3 protein: CASSADRVETQYF
J gene: TRBJ2-2; V gene: TRBV9; CDR3 protein: CASKGTTNTGELFF
J gene: TRBJ2-5; V gene: TRBV5-1; CDR3 protein: CASSLQDSQETQYF
J gene: TRBJ1-1; V gene: TRBV29-1; CDR3 protein: CSVVAQDTNTEAFF
J gene: TRBJ1-6; V gene: TRBV19; CDR3 protein: CASGDRKYSPLHF
J gene: TRBJ2-5; V gene: TRBV2; CDR3 protein: CASSPSPPAGVETQYF
J gene: TRBJ2-5; V gene: TRBV4-2; CDR3 protein: CASSQDWAGVQETQYF
J gene: TRBJ2-7; V gene: TRBV12-3/TRBV12-4; CDR3 protein: CASRRSGRSIEQYF
J gene: TRBJ2-7; V gene: TRBV6-1; CDR3 protein: CASSERGYYEQYF
J gene: TRBJ2-1; V gene: TRBV2; CDR3 protein: CASSPGLAGYKQFF
J gene: TRBJ2-7; V gene: TRBV11-2; CDR3 protein: CASSSVGRETIRNEQYF